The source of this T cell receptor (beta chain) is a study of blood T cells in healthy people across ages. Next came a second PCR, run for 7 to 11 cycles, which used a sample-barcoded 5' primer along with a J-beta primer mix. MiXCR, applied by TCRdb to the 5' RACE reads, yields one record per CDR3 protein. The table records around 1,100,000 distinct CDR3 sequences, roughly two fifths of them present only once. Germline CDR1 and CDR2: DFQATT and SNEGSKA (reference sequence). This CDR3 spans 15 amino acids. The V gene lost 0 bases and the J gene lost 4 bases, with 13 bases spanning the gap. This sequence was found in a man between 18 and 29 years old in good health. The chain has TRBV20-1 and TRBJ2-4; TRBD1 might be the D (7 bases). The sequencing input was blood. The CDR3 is CSARDGGTDKNIQYF. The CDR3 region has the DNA TGCAGTGCTAGAGATGGGGGGACAGATAAAAACATTCAGTACTTC.